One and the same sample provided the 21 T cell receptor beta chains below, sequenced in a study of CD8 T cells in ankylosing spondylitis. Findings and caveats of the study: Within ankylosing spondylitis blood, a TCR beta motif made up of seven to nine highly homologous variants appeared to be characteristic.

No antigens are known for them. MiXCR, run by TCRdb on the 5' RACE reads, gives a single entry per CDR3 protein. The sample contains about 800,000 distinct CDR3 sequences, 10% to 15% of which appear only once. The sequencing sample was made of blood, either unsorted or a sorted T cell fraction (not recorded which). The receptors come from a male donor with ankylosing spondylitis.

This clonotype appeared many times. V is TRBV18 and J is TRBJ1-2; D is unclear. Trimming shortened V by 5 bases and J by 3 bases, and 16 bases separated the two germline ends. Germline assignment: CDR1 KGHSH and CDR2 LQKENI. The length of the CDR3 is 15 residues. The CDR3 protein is CASSSLSDRYYGYTF. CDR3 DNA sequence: TGTGCCAGCTCATCACTGTCGGATCGCTACTATGGCTACACCTTC. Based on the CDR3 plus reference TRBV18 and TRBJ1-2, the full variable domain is NAGVMQNPRHLVRRRGQEARLRCSPMKGHSHVYWYRQLPEEGLKFMVYLQKENIIDESGMPKERFSAEFPKEGPSILRIQQVVRGDSAAYFCASSSLSDRYYGYTFGSGTRLTVV.

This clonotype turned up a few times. Here the CDR3 reads CASSQGGRGGNEQFF. In nucleotides, the CDR3 is TGCGCCAGCAGCCAAGGGGGACGAGGGGGCAATGAGCAGTTCTTC. The V and J genes are TRBV4-3 and TRBJ2-1; perhaps TRBD1 as D (6 bases). Germline CDR1 LGHNA, CDR2 YSLEER. The V gene lost 1 base and the J gene lost 6 bases, with 13 bases spanning the gap. The CDR3 is 15 residues long.

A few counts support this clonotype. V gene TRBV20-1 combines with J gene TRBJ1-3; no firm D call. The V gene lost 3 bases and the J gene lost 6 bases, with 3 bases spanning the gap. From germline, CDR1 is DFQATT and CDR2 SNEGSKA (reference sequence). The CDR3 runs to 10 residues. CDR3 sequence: CSASSNTIYF. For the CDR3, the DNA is TGCAGTGCTAGCTCAAACACCATATATTTT.

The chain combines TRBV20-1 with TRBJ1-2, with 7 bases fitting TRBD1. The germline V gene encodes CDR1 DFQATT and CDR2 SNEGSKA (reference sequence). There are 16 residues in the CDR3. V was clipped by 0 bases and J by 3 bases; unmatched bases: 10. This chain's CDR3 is CSAREYRGGKDYGYTF. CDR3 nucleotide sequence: TGCAGTGCTAGAGAATACAGGGGCGGTAAGGACTATGGCTACACCTTC.

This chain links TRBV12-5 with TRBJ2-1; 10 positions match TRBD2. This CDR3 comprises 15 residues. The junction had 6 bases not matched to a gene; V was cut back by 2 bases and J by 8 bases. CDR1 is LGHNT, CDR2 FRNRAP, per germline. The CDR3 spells CASGLSSGSRYEQFF. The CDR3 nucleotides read TGTGCTAGTGGTTTGTCTAGCGGGAGTAGGTATGAGCAGTTCTTC.

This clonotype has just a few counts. The CDR3 loop reads CASDRDTYDTGELFF. CDR3 nucleotides: TGTGCCAGCGATAGGGACACCTATGATACCGGGGAGCTGTTTTTT. This chain uses TRBV7-4 with TRBJ2-2; D might be TRBD1 (6 bases). V was pared by 8 bases and J by 5 bases, with 18 bases between. The CDR3 contains 15 residues. The V gene's germline CDR1 is SGHVT and CDR2 SQSDAQ. Together with reference TRBV7-4 and TRBJ2-2, the CDR3 gives the full variable domain: GAGVSQSPRYKVAKRGRDVALRCDSISGHVTLYWYRQTLGQGSEVLTYSQSDAQRDKSGRPSGRFSAERPERSVSTLKIQRTEQGDSAVYLCASDRDTYDTGELFFGEGSRLTVL.

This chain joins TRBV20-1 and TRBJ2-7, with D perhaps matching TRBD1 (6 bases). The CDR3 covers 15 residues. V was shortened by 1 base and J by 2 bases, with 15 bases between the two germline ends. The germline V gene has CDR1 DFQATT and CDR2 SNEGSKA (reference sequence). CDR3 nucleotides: TGCAGTGCTAGAGCAAGCCGGGACAATCCCTACGAGCAGTACTTC. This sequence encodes CSARASRDNPYEQYF.

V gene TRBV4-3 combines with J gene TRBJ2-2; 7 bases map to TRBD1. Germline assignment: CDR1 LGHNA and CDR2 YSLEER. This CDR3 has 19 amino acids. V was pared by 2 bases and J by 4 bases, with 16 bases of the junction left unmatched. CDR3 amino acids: CASSQHPYDRVRPTGELFF. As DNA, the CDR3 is TGCGCCAGCAGCCAACACCCGTATGACAGGGTGAGGCCCACCGGGGAGCTGTTTTTT.

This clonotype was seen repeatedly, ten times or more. The CDR3 here is CSVSDSSSYEQYF. In DNA form, the CDR3 reads TGCAGCGTTTCCGACAGTAGCTCCTACGAGCAGTACTTC. The chain combines TRBV29-1 with TRBJ2-7; D perhaps matches TRBD1 (5 bases). CDR1 and CDR2 (germline): SQVTM, ANQGSEA. The CDR3 totals 13 residues. The ends were cut back, 5 bases at V and 0 bases at J, with 11 bases in the middle.

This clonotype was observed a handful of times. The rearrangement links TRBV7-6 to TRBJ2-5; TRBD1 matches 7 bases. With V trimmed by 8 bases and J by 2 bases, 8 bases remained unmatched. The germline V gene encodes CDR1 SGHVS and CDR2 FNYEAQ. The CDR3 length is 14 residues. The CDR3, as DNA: TGTGCCAGCCGTCCTTGGGACAGACAAGAGACCCAGTACTTC. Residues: CASRPWDRQETQYF.

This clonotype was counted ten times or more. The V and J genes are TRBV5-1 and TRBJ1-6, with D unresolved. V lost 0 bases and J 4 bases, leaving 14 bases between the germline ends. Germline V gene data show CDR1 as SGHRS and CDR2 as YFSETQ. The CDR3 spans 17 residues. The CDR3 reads CASSLVVGTGYNSPLHF. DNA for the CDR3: TGCGCCAGCAGCTTGGTGGTTGGCACCGGGTATAATTCACCCCTCCACTTT.

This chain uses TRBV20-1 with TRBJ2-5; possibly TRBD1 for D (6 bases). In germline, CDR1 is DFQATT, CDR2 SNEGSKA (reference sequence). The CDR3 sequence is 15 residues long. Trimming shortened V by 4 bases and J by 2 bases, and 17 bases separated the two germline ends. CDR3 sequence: CSANPSDRAQETQYF. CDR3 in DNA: TGCAGTGCTAACCCATCGGACAGAGCTCAAGAGACCCAGTACTTC.

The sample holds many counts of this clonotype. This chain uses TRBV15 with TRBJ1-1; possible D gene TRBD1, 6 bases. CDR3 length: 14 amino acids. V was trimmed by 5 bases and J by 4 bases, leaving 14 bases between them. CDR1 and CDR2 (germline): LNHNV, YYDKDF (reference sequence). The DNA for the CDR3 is TGTGCCACCAGCCCCCAGGGGAGCGTCACTGAAGCTTTCTTT. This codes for CATSPQGSVTEAFF.

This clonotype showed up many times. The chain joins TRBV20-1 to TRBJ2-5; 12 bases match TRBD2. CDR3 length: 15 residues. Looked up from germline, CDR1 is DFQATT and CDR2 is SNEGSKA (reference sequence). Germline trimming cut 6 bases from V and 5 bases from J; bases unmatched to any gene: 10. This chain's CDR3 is CSASTGTSGWETQYF. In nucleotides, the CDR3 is TGCAGTGCGTCGACCGGGACTAGCGGGTGGGAGACCCAGTACTTC.

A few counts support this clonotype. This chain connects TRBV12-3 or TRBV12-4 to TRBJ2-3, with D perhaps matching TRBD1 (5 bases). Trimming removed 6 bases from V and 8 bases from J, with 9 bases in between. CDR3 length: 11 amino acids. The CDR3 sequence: CASRSGSTQYF. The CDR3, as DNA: TGTGCCAGCAGGTCAGGGTCTACGCAGTATTTT.

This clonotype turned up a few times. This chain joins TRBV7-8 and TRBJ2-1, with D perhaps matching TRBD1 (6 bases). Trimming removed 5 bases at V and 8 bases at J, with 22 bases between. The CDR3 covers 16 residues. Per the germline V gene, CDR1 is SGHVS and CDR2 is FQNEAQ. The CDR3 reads CASSHRLDRLWDEQFF. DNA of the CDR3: TGTGCCAGCAGCCACCGTCTGGACAGATTGTGGGATGAGCAGTTCTTC.

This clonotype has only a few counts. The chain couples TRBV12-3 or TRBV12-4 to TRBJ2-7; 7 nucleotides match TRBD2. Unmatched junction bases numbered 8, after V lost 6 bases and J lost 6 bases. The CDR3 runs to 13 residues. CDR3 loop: CASREYWGGEQYF. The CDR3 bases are TGTGCCAGCAGGGAGTATTGGGGGGGCGAGCAGTACTTC.

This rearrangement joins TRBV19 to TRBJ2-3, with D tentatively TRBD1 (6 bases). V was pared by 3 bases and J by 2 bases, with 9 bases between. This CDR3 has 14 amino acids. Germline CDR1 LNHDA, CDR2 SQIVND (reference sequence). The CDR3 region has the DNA TGTGCCAGTAGTATCAACAGGGCCACAGATACGCAGTATTTT. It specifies CASSINRATDTQYF.

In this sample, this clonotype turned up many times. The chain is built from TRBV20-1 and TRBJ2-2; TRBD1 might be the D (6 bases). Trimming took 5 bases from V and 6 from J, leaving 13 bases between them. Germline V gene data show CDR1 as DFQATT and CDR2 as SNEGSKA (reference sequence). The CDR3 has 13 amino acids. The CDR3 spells CSAFSQGSGELFF. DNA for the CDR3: TGCAGTGCTTTCTCACAGGGATCCGGGGAGCTGTTTTTT.

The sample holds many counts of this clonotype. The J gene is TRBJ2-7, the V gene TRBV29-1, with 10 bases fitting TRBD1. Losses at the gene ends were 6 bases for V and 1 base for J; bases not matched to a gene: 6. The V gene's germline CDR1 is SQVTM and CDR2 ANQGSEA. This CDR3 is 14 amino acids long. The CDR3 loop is CSVSGQGVSYEQYF. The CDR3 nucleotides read TGCAGCGTGTCTGGACAGGGGGTTTCCTACGAGCAGTACTTC.

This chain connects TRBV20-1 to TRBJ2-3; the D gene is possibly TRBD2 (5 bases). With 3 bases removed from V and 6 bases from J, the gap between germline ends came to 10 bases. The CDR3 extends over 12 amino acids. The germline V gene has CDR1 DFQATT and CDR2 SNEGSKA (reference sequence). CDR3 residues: CSASGMGDTQYF. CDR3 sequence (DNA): TGCAGTGCTAGCGGGATGGGGGATACGCAGTATTTT.